These T cell receptor beta chains were read from a single sample in a study of cytomegalovirus exposure and HLA in healthy donors. Sequenced by immunoSEQ multiplex PCR; TCRdb stores in-frame clones only, minus some. The data contain roughly 140,000 clones, 55% to 80% of them singletons. The specimen was PBMCs. Receptor source: a woman aged 60-75 years in good health and CMV-seropositive. The CDR3 runs from the conserved cysteine through the conserved F or W.

j_call v_call cdr3_aa
TRBJ1-2 TRBV5-1 CASSAQGTGEGYTF
TRBJ2-2 TRBV27 CASSFGTGNTGELFF
TRBJ2-3 TRBV9 CASSVVIAGGYDTQYF
TRBJ1-4 TRBV9 CASSGRSGATNEKLFF
TRBJ2-7 TRBV7-9 CASRGGASYEQYF
TRBJ1-1 TRBV5-1 CASSFGGEAFF
TRBJ1-4 TRBV2 CASREEGTTNEKLFF
TRBJ2-2 TRBV30 CAWTLDREAGELFF
TRBJ2-2 TRBV9 CASSDRGGENTGELFF
- TRBV10-3 CASRGGTQYEQYF
TRBJ2-7 TRBV4-1 CASSQRAGTPSEQYF
TRBJ2-7 TRBV21-1 CASSKVLWLAEHPQYF
TRBJ2-1 TRBV7-6 CASSLAPGQREDSYNEQFF
TRBJ2-5 TRBV10-1 CASSDRYQETQYF
TRBJ1-2 TRBV7-8 CASSSLGQDYGYTF
TRBJ1-5 TRBV6-5 CASSPTGGSNQPQHF
TRBJ2-5 TRBV5-1 CASSLGLAGQETQYF
TRBJ2-2 TRBV29-1 CSVVKRDITGELFF
TRBJ2-7 TRBV9 CASSVDGTYYEQYF
TRBJ2-1 TRBV27 CASSLWGGHYNEQFF
TRBJ2-3 TRBV28 CASSGQGIPRDTQYF
TRBJ2-1 TRBV27 CASSSTGSHINEQFF
TRBJ2-7 TRBV21-1 CASSKGSTGPFYEQYF
TRBJ2-3 TRBV9 CASRGAVSDTQYF
TRBJ2-1 TRBV4-3 CASSQAGSYYNEQFF
TRBJ2-7 TRBV4-3 CASSQDRDLFPSSYEQYF
TRBJ2-7 TRBV28 CASSSHGLGGRDEQYF